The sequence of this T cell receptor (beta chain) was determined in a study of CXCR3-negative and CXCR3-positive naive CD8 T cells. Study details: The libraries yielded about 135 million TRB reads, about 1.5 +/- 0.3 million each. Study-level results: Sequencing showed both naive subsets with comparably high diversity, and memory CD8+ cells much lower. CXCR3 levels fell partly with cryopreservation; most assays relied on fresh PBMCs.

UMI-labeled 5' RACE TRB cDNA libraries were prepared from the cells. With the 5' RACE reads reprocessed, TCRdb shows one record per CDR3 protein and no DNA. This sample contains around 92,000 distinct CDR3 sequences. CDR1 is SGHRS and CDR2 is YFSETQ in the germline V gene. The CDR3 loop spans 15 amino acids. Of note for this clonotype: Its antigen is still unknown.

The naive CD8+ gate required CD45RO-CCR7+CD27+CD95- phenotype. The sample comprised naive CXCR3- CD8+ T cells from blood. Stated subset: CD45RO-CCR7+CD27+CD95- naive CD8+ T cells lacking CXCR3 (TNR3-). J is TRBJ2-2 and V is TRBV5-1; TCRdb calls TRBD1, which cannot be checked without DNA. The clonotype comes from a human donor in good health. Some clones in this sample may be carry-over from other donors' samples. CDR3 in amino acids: CASRDSGEGTGELFF.